The 10 T cell receptor beta chains presented below share a single source sample, sequenced in a study of T cells in Graves' hyperthyroidism and ophthalmopathy. Researchers amplified the TCR beta CDR3 regions from RNA transcripts. Primed by the HTBI set, a first-round RT-PCR was run on the TCR CDR3. One entry per CDR3 protein results from TCRdb running MiXCR on the multiplex PCR reads. The sample includes roughly 740,000 distinct CDR3 sequences, about a sixth of them seen just once. Sequencing was done on a sample of blood. Source of these receptors: a man between 18 and 29 years old with Graves' hyperthyroidism.

This clonotype was found a few times. V is TRBV5-1 and J is TRBJ1-1; TRBD1 agrees at 7 bases. The CDR3 spans 13 residues. Looked up from germline, CDR1 is SGHRS and CDR2 is YFSETQ. After removal of 5 bases from V and 4 bases from J, the junction contained 5 bases not matched to a gene. This CDR3 reads CASRLQGPTEAFF. DNA of the CDR3: TGCGCCAGCAGACTACAGGGGCCCACTGAAGCTTTCTTT.

This clonotype was seen at least ten times. The chain employs TRBV2 and TRBJ2-7, with TRBD1 as a possible D gene (6 bases). The CDR3 is made up of 13 amino acids. Per the germline V gene, CDR1 is SNHLY and CDR2 is FYNNEI. Trimming cost V 4 bases and J 6 bases, with 13 bases left between them. This CDR3 is CASSGMGAGEQYF. The DNA of the CDR3 is TGTGCCAGCAGTGGGATGGGGGCGGGCGAGCAGTACTTC.

Here the CDR3 reads CASSPRPDREAGELFF. DNA for the CDR3: TGTGCCAGCAGCCCGCGCCCAGACAGGGAAGCCGGGGAGCTGTTTTTT. The V gene is TRBV7-3, the J gene TRBJ2-2; TRBD1 matches 7 bases. Germline V lookup: CDR1 SGHTA, CDR2 FQGTGA. Trimming at V came to 5 bases and at J to 6 bases, leaving 12 bases not matched to a gene. The CDR3 consists of 16 residues.

V gene TRBV19 combines with J gene TRBJ1-2; no clear D gene. Deletions cut 5 bases from V and 6 bases from J, with 16 bases between. The CDR3 is 14 residues long. Germline lookup yields CDR1 LNHDA and CDR2 SQIVND (reference sequence). The CDR3 is CASSASWTAHGYTF. CDR3 nucleotide sequence: TGTGCCAGTAGTGCCTCCTGGACGGCTCATGGCTACACCTTC.

The rearrangement joins TRBV9 to TRBJ1-1; 8 nucleotides line up with TRBD1. The CDR3 runs to 15 residues. With 3 bases clipped from V and 1 base from J, the junction kept 5 bases outside the gene matches. Germline CDR1 SGDLS, CDR2 YYNGEE. The CDR3 loop is CASSARQGWNTEAFF. The CDR3 DNA reads as TGTGCCAGCAGCGCCCGACAGGGGTGGAACACTGAAGCTTTCTTT.

In its sample, this clonotype was seen many times. V is TRBV12-3 or TRBV12-4 and J is TRBJ2-7, with D maybe TRBD1 (7 bases). V was pared by 5 bases and J by 3 bases, with 14 bases between. The CDR3 length is 14 residues. CDR3 nucleotide sequence: TGTGCCAGCAGTATTCAGGGGGGAAACTACGAGCAGTACTTC. Translated: CASSIQGGNYEQYF.

There are many counts of this clonotype. The chain joins TRBV24-1 to TRBJ2-2; D assignment may be TRBD1 or TRBD2 (5 bases each). Germline V gives CDR1 KGHDR, CDR2 SFDVKD. Deletions cut 3 bases from V and 4 bases from J, with 14 bases between. The CDR3 is 16 residues long. The CDR3 is CATSDLRGPSTGELFF. CDR3 DNA: TGTGCCACCAGTGATCTCCGGGGACCTTCCACCGGGGAGCTGTTTTTT.

This clonotype was observed many times. V and J are TRBV20-1 and TRBJ1-1; 7 bases line up with TRBD1. After removal of 3 bases from V and 0 bases from J, the junction contained 4 bases not matched to a gene. In germline, CDR1 is DFQATT, CDR2 SNEGSKA (reference sequence). CDR3 length: 14 amino acids. Here the CDR3 reads CSASPGQLNTEAFF. CDR3 bases: TGCAGTGCTAGTCCGGGACAGTTGAACACTGAAGCTTTCTTT.

This clonotype has at least ten counts. The chain recombines TRBV2 with TRBJ2-7, with D unresolved. Trimming pared 5 bases from V and 2 bases from J, leaving 7 bases between. CDR1 SNHLY and CDR2 FYNNEI come from the germline V gene. The CDR3 loop spans 12 amino acids. The CDR3 reads CASSRDPYEQYF. CDR3 coding DNA: TGTGCCAGCAGTCGAGACCCCTACGAGCAGTACTTC.

This clonotype came up many times. The V call is TRBV27, the J call TRBJ2-7; a possible D gene is TRBD2 (5 bases). The germline V gene encodes CDR1 MNHEY and CDR2 SMNVEV (reference sequence). Trimming cost V 6 bases and J 6 bases, with 15 bases left between them. The CDR3 sequence is 13 residues long. The CDR3 DNA reads as TGTGCCAGCAGCTCTAGGTACAGCGGCGAGCAGTACTTC. Translation: CASSSRYSGEQYF.